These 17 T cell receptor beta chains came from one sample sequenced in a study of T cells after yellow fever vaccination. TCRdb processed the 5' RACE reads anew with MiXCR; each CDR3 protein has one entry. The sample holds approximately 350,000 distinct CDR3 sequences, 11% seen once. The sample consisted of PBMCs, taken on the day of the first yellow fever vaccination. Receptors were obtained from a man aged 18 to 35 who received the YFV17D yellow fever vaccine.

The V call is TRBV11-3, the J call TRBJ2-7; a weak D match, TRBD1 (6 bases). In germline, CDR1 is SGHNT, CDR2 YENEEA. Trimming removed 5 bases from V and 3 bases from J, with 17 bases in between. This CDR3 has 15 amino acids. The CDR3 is CASSLTGRPFYEQYF. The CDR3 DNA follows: TGTGCCAGCAGCCTCACAGGGAGACCATTCTACGAGCAGTACTTC. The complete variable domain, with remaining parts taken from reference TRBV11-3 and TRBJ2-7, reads EAGVVQSPRYKIIEKKQPVAFWCNPISGHNTLYWYLQNLGQGPELLIRYENEEAVDDSQLPKDRFSAERLKGVDSTLKIQPAELGDSAVYLCASSLTGRPFYEQYFGPGTRLTVT.

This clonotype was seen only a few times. CDR3 in DNA: TGCGCCAGCAGCTTGTGGGACAGGGGGACTGGGGCCAACGTCCTGACTTTC. Translated, it gives CASSLWDRGTGANVLTF. This rearrangement joins TRBV5-1 to TRBJ2-6; 11 bases match TRBD1. Trimming took 1 base from V and 2 from J; bases not matched to a gene: 2. The CDR3 is made up of 17 amino acids. The germline V gene encodes CDR1 SGHRS and CDR2 YFSETQ.

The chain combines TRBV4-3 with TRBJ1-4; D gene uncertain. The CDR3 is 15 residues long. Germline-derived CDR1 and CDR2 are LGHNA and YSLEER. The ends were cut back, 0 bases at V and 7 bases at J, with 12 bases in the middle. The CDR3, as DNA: TGCGCCAGCAGCCAAGAAGGGCGTGGACGTGAAAAACTGTTTTTT. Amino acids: CASSQEGRGREKLFF.

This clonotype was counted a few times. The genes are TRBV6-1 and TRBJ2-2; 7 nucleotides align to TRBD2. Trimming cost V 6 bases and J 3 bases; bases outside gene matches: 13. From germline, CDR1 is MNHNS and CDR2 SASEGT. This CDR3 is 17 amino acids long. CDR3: CASRSSGTPRDTGELFF. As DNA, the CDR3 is TGTGCCAGCAGGTCAAGCGGGACCCCTAGGGACACCGGGGAGCTGTTTTTT.

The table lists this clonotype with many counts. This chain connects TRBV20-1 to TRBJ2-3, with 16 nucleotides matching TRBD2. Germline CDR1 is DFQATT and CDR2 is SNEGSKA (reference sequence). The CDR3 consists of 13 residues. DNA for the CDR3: TGCAGGGGGACTAGCGGGGGGGCAGATACGCAGTATTTT. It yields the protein CRGTSGGADTQYF.

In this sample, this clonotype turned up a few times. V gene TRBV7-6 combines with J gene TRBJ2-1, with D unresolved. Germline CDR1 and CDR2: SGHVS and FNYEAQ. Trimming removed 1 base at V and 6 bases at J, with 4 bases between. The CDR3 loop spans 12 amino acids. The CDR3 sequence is CASSLGANEQFF. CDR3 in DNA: TGTGCCAGCAGCTTAGGCGCCAATGAGCAGTTCTTC.

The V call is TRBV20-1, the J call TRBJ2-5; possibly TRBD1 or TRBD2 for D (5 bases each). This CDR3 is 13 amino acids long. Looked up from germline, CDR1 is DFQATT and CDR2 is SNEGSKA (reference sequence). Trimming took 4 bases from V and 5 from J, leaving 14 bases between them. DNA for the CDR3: TGCAGTGCTAACCGGGACGGACCTGAGACCCAGTACTTC. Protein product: CSANRDGPETQYF.

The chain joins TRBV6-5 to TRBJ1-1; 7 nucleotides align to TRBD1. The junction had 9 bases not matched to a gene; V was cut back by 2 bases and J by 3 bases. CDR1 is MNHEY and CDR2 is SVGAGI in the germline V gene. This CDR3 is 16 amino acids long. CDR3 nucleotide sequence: TGTGCCAGCAGTTACGGGCCGGGGGGACAGCACACTGAAGCTTTCTTT. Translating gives CASSYGPGGQHTEAFF.

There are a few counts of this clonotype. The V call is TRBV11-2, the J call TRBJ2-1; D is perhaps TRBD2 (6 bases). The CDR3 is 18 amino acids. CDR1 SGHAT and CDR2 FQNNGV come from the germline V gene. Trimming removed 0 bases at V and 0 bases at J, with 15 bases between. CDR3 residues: CASSLEGRGRSSYNEQFF. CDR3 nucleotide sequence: TGTGCCAGCAGCTTAGAGGGGCGGGGACGAAGCTCCTACAATGAGCAGTTCTTC.

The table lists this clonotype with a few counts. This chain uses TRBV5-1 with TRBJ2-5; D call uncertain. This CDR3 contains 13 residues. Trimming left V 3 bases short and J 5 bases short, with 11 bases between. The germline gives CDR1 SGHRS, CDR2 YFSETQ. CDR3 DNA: TGCGCCAGCAGCTCCAGGAGTTGGGAGACCCAGTACTTC. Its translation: CASSSRSWETQYF.

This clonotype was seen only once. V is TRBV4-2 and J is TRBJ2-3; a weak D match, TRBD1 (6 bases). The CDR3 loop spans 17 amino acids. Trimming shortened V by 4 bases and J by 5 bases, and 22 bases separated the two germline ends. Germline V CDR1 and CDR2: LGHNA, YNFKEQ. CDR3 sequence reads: CASSPPLPKQGEDTQYF. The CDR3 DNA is TGTGCCAGCAGCCCCCCGCTCCCCAAACAGGGAGAAGATACGCAGTATTTT.

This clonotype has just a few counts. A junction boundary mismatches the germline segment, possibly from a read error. The CDR3 spells CASHVGTDRVNTEAFF. CDR3 bases: TGTGCCAGCCACGTGGGGACTGACAGGGTGAACACTGAAGCCTTCTTT. J is TRBJ1-1 and V is TRBV12-3 or TRBV12-4, with TRBD1 matching over 7 bases. This CDR3 contains 16 residues.

Written as DNA, the CDR3 is TGTGCCAGCAGGGAGGAGGTAGGCGCGAACACTGAAGCTTTCTTT. The encoded protein is CASREEVGANTEAFF. J is TRBJ1-1 and V is TRBV5-4, with D uncertain. This CDR3 has 15 amino acids. V was shortened by 5 bases and J by 1 base, with 15 bases between the two germline ends. Germline loops: CDR1 SGHNT, CDR2 YYREEE (reference sequence).

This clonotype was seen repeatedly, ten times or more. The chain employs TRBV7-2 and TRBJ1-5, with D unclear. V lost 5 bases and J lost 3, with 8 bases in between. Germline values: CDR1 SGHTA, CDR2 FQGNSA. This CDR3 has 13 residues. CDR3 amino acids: CASSRVHNQPQHF. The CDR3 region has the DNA TGTGCCAGCAGCCGAGTACACAATCAGCCCCAGCATTTT.

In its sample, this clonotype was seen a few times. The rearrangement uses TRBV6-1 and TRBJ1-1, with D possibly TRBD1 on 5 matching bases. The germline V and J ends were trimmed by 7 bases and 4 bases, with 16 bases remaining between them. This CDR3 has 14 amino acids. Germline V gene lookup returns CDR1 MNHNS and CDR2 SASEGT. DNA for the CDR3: TGTGCCAGCAATCTGGGGGGTTCGGCCACTGAAGCTTTCTTT. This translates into CASNLGGSATEAFF.

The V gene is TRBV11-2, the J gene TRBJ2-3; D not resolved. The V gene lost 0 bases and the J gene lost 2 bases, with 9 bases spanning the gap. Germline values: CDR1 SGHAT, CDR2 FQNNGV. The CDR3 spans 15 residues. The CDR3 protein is CASSLDRVFTDTQYF. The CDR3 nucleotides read TGTGCCAGCAGCTTAGACCGAGTATTCACAGATACGCAGTATTTT.

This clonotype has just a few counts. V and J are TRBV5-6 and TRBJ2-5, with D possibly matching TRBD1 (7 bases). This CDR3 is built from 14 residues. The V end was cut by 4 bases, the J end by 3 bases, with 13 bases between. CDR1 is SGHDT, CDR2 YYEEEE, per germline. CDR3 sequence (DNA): TGTGCCAGCAGCCCGCGGGACAGTAAAGAGACCCAGTACTTC. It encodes CASSPRDSKETQYF. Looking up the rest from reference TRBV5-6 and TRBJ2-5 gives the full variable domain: DAGVTQSPTHLIKTRGQQVTLRCSPKSGHDTVSWYQQALGQGPQFIFQYYEEEERQRGNFPDRFSGHQFPNYSSELNVNALLLGDSALYLCASSPRDSKETQYFGPGTRLLVL.